This T cell receptor (beta chain) was identified in a study of T cells in Graves' hyperthyroidism and ophthalmopathy (dated by TCRdb to about 2019). Looking at the study overall: Peripheral blood was collected at initial diagnosis, before any treatment. According to the paper, TCR Vbeta CDR3 sequencing was carried out on some 130 peripheral blood samples, which came from about 45 ophthalmopathy, fewer than 80 hyperthyroidism and about 17 progressor patients. Following sampling, methimazole starting at 30 mg daily was given to hyperthyroidism patients, and high-dose intravenous methylprednisolone was given to ophthalmopathy patients. TCR V-J signatures able to tell the groups apart were searched for in a discovery cohort of more than 90 patients, of whom over 40 had Graves' ophthalmopathy and around 56 had stable Graves' hyperthyroidism. Thyroid tissue and blood T-cell repertoires from about 6 Graves' hyperthyroidism patients were also compared in the study. The 90 to 100 discovery patients were randomly divided into training and test sets at a 7:3 ratio. Prospective prediction of ophthalmopathy was tested in an independent validation cohort consisting of roughly 20 hyperthyroidism patients and approximately 16 patients who later progressed to ophthalmopathy.

Here is what the overall study found, with its caveats: Ophthalmopathy was separated from stable hyperthyroidism by a 13 V-J signature model, with over 85% sensitivity and approximately 84% specificity obtained in cross-validation and 80%/75% obtained in testing. During validation, the model predicted progression to ophthalmopathy a median of roughly six months ahead of onset, with 70.59% sensitivity and around 72% specificity. Sample size was not statistically predetermined, and blinding of investigators to group allocation was not performed. Most expanded thyroid clonotypes (frequency above 0.001) were also detected in blood, a finding suggesting that blood repertoires may reflect thyroid immune responses.

Ophthalmopathy patients had moderately to severely active disease, with a Clinical Activity Score of 3 or more, a NOSPECS grade of 4 or more, and a disease duration of less than 3 months. The study excluded patients with uncontrolled infections, other autoimmune diseases, pregnancy or lactation. Diagnoses were established on the basis of clinical symptoms, serum thyroxine and TRAb, thyroid ultrasound, and orbital computed tomography. Ficoll-Paque density gradient centrifugation was used to isolate PBMCs from about 10 ml of fresh peripheral blood. Trizol reagent was used to extract total RNA, and RNA quality was then checked on an Agilent 2100 Bioanalyzer. Sequences SGHRS (CDR1) and YFSETQ (CDR2) are obtained from the germline V gene. The CDR3 covers 17 residues, taking in both the cysteine and the phenylalanine. Only the CDR3 part of the read is kept: 51 bases, read in frame from the first base. V is cut back by 0 bases and J by 3 bases, with 8 bases in the junction unmatched.

The TCR beta CDR3 regions were amplified from RNA transcripts. The first round of RT-PCR for the TCR CDR3 was performed with the HTBI primer set and the Qiagen OneStep RT-PCR kit. A second multiplex PCR round built the libraries, followed by size selection and purification. Sequencing of the libraries was done on an Illumina HiSeq2000 using paired-end 100 bp reads. The paper's processing steps were these. SOAPnuke was used to process the raw data, with reads discarded if the reads contained adapters or uncalled bases, had a mean Phred below 15, or lacked an exact constant-primer or identifier match. High-quality paired reads were merged using COPE v1.2.5, and each unique nucleotide sequence was defined as a clonotype. Clonotypes were aligned to IMGT TRBV, TRBD and TRBJ reference segments using MiTCR v1.1. Analysis was restricted to V-J combinations with a frequency above 0.0001, which covered roughly 99% of repertoires. The TCS score was defined as F50 (clonal expansion) divided by E x V (chaos), with BLOSUM62-based TCRdist calculated between CDR3 peptides within each V-J. Welch's t-statistics and random forest reduced approximately 520 V-J features to roughly 13, which were used in a naive Bayes classifier (R e1071). TCRdb trimmed the raw reads at Q25, called clones with MiXCR and kept productive beta chains. Each CDR3 protein gets just one entry, which takes the most common genes and DNA from the rows behind it. These V and J calls originate from TCRdb's pipeline instead of the authors' own analysis. Recorded for this sample are about 640,000 distinct CDR3 sequences; more than 20% of them occurred a single time. Of the sample, over 30% is held by the ten largest clones.

This clonotype was recorded a few times. No cognate antigen has been identified for it. Qualities for individual bases were not recorded, and no much larger clone is one base off. The TCR originated in a man aged 30 to 39 with Graves' ophthalmopathy. Here the chain combines TRBV5-1 and TRBJ2-1, with 8 junctional bases fitting TRBD1. Sample: blood. The CDR3 in this case is CASSLVGQDSYYNEQFF. At the DNA level, the sequence is TGCGCCAGCAGCTTGGTGGGACAGGACTCGTACTACAATGAGCAGTTCTTC.